This entry lists 8 T cell receptor beta chains sequenced from one sample in a study of spatial heterogeneity in lung cancer. TCRdb called the 5' RACE reads again in MiXCR, with one record for every CDR3 protein. The table records some 20,000 distinct CDR3 sequences, roughly 3% of them present only once. Sample time point: sample taken at primary tumor resection. The specimen comprised PBMCs, sampled at surgery. All receptors come from a female donor with early-stage non-small cell lung cancer.

This clonotype was seen at least ten times. The rearrangement joins TRBV29-1 to TRBJ2-7; 8 bases match TRBD1. After removal of 6 bases from V and 5 bases from J, the junction contained 12 bases not matched to a gene. The CDR3 is 14 residues long. In germline, CDR1 is SQVTM, CDR2 ANQGSEA. CDR3 in amino acids: CSVDRDFREDEQYF. In DNA, the CDR3 is TGCAGCGTGGACAGGGATTTTCGCGAAGACGAGCAGTACTTC.

This clonotype was seen many times. The genes are TRBV9 and TRBJ2-5; D possibly matches TRBD1 or TRBD2 (5 bases each). Trimming cost V 3 bases and J 2 bases, with 8 bases left between them. Germline V gene data show CDR1 as SGDLS and CDR2 as YYNGEE. The CDR3 loop spans 13 amino acids. The CDR3 bases are TGTGCCAGCAGCGGGGGGAGTCAAGAGACCCAGTACTTC. Its translation is CASSGGSQETQYF.

This clonotype was recorded at least ten times. The chain couples TRBV27 to TRBJ1-5, with 9 bases fitting TRBD1. The CDR3 contains 17 residues. Losses at the gene ends were 4 bases for V and 4 bases for J; bases not matched to a gene: 11. CDR1 and CDR2 from the germline V gene are MNHEY and SMNVEV (reference sequence). CDR3 amino acids: CASSSSSGTGLNQPQHF. The CDR3, as DNA: TGTGCCAGCAGTTCATCTTCCGGGACAGGGCTTAATCAGCCCCAGCATTTT.

There are many counts of this clonotype. The V gene is TRBV18, the J gene TRBJ1-1; D remains unclear. CDR1 KGHSH and CDR2 LQKENI come from the germline V gene. The germline V and J ends were trimmed by 0 bases and 1 base, with 6 bases remaining between them. The CDR3 length is 14 residues. CDR3 residues: CASSPPKGNTEAFF. The CDR3 coding sequence is TGTGCCAGCTCACCACCGAAGGGGAACACTGAAGCTTTCTTT.

This clonotype was recorded at least ten times. The genes are TRBV6-5 and TRBJ2-1; TRBD2 aligns across 9 bases. CDR3 length: 15 residues. CDR1 and CDR2 (germline): MNHEY, SVGAGI. Trimming removed 4 bases from V and 4 bases from J; junction bases left unmatched: 5. Here the CDR3 DNA reads TGTGCCAGCAGTTTAGCTAGCGGGGCTTACAATGAGCAGTTCTTC. It translates to CASSLASGAYNEQFF.

This clonotype was observed a few times. The chain employs TRBV20-1 and TRBJ2-1; 14 nucleotides line up with TRBD2. CDR1 and CDR2 from the germline V gene are DFQATT and SNEGSKA (reference sequence). V dropped 1 base and J dropped 1; count of bases not matched to a gene: 9. The CDR3 has 19 amino acids. CDR3 region: CSARGVGLAGEESYNEQFF. The CDR3, as DNA: TGCAGTGCTAGAGGGGTGGGACTAGCGGGAGAGGAGTCCTACAATGAGCAGTTCTTC.

This clonotype is medium-sized within its sample. This chain uses TRBV9 with TRBJ2-1; weak D call: TRBD1 (5 bases). Germline assignment: CDR1 SGDLS and CDR2 YYNGEE. CDR3 size: 14 residues. The germline V and J ends were trimmed by 3 bases and 4 bases, with 11 bases remaining between them. In nucleotides, the CDR3 is TGTGCCAGCAGCGGGACGGACACTTACAATGAGCAGTTCTTC. Protein: CASSGTDTYNEQFF.

This clonotype has a handful of counts. The genes are TRBV6-5 and TRBJ2-7; D is uncertain. Germline-derived CDR1 and CDR2 are MNHEY and SVGAGI. The V gene lost 5 bases and the J gene lost 6 bases, with 11 bases spanning the gap. The CDR3 spans 12 residues. CDR3 DNA: TGTGCCAGCAGTCGGCTCCTCGGCGAGCAGTACTTC. Encoded protein: CASSRLLGEQYF.